The 4 T cell receptor beta chains reported below all come from one sample, sequenced in a study of T cell repertoires in cytomegalovirus infection (dated by TCRdb to between 2019 and 2020). The intended sense of this specimen's treatment or condition label: in vitro stimulation with specific CMV peptide epitopes to enrich CMV-specific T cells. The sequencing machine was an Illumina HiSeq 1500. TCRdb applied fastp at Q25 and MiXCR to the public reads, then kept only in-frame beta chains. Rows with a matching CDR3 protein are joined into one entry that keeps the most common DNA and genes. The sample contains 550,000 to 850,000 distinct CDR3 sequences, about 30% of them found a single time. Of the sample, around a sixth falls within the top ten clones. Which antigens these TCRs recognize remains unknown. The sample consisted of cultured PBMCs, taken from culture after CMV antigen stimulation. Receptor source: a human donor in good health (CMV status not recorded). Some clones in this sample may be carry-over from other donors' samples.

The V call is TRBV6-5, the J call TRBJ2-7; 11 bases align to TRBD2. Trimming at V came to 4 bases and at J to 0 bases, leaving 5 bases not matched to a gene. From germline, CDR1 is MNHEY and CDR2 SVGAGI. CDR3 length: 16 amino acids. This CDR3 is CASSFLAGGYSYEQYF. Written as DNA, the CDR3 is TGTGCCAGCAGTTTCTTAGCGGGAGGGTACTCCTACGAGCAGTACTTC.

The rearrangement uses TRBV7-2 and TRBJ1-5, with 7 bases that match TRBD1. V trimming: 1 base; J trimming: 6 bases; junction bases outside the gene matches: 12. This CDR3 has 17 residues. CDR1 and CDR2 (germline): SGHTA, FQGNSA. This CDR3 is CASSLGSDRVYGQPQHF. CDR3 nucleotide sequence: TGTGCCAGCAGCTTAGGAAGTGACAGGGTTTACGGTCAGCCCCAGCATTTT. Full variable domain (missing parts from reference TRBV7-2 and TRBJ1-5): GAGVSQSPSNKVTEKGKDVELRCDPISGHTALYWYRQSLGQGLEFLIYFQGNSAPDKSGLPSDRFSAERTGGSVSTLTIQRTQQEDSAVYLCASSLGSDRVYGQPQHFGDGTRLSIL.

This clonotype was seen more than once but under ten times. The chain carries TRBV7-2 and TRBJ2-5; the match to TRBD2 covers 7 bases. Germline V gives CDR1 SGHTA, CDR2 FQGNSA. After removal of 3 bases from V and 5 bases from J, the junction contained 9 bases not matched to a gene. The CDR3 has 15 residues. The CDR3 loop reads CASSFQRGVGETQYF. The CDR3 DNA follows: TGTGCCAGCAGCTTTCAGCGGGGAGTGGGGGAGACCCAGTACTTC.

This clonotype appeared a few times. V gene TRBV7-9 combines with J gene TRBJ1-2; no firm D call. The germline V gene has CDR1 SEHNR and CDR2 FQNEAQ (reference sequence). The CDR3 contains 13 residues. Trimming shortened V by 1 base and J by 6 bases, and 9 bases separated the two germline ends. The CDR3 is CASSLGANDGYTF. The CDR3 DNA reads as TGTGCCAGCAGCTTAGGGGCCAATGATGGCTACACCTTC.